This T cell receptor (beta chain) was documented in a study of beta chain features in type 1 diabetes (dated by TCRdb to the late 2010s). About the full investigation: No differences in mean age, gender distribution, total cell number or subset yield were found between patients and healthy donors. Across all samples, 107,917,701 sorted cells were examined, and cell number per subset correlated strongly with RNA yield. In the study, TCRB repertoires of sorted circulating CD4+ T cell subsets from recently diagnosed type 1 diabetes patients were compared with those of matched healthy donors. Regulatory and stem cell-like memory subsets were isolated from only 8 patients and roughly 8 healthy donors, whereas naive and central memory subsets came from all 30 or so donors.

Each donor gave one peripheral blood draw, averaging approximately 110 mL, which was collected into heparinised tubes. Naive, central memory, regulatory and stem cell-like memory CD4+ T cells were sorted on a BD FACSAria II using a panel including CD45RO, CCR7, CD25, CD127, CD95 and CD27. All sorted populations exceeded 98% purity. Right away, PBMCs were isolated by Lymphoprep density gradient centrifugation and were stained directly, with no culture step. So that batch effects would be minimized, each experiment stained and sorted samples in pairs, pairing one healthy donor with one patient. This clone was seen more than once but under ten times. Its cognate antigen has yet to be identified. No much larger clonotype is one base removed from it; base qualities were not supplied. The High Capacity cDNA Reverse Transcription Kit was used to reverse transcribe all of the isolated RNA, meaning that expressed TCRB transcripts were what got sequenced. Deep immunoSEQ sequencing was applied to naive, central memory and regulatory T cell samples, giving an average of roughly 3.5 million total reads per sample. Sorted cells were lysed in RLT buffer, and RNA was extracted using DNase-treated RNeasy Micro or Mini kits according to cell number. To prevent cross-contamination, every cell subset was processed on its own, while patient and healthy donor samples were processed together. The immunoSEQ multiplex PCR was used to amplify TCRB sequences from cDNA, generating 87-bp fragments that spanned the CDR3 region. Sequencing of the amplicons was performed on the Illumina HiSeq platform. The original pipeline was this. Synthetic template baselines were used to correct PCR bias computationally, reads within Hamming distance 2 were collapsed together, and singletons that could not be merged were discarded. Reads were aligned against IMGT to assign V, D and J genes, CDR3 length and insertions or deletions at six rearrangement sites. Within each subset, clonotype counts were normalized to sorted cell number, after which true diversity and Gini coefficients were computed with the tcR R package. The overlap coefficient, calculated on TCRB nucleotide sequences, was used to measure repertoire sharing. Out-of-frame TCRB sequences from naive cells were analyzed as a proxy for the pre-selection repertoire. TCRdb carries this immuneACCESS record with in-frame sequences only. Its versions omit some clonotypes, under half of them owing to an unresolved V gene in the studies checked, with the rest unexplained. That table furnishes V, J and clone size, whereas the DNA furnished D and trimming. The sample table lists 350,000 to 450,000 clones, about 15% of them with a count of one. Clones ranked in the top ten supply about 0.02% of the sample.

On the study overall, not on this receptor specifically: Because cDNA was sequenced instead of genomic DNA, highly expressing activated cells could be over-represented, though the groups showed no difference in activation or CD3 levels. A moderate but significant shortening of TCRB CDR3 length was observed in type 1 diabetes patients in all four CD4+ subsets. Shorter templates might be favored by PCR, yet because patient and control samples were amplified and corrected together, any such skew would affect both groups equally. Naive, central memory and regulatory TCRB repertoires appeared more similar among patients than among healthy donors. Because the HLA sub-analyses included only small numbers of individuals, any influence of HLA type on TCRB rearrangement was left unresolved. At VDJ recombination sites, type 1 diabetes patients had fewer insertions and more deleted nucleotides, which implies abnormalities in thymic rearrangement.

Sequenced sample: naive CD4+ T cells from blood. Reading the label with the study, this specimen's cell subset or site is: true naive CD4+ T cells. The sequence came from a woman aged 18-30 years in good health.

The CDR3 protein: CSVESREGVDNEQFF. The DNA sequence reads TGCAGCGTTGAATCGCGTGAGGGGGTCGACAATGAGCAGTTCTTC. The sequence is built from TRBV29-1 and TRBJ2-1; TRBD1 is a possible D gene, resting on 6 matching bases. V and J are truncated by 2 bases and 5 bases respectively, leaving an intervening sequence of 16 bases. Reading from cysteine to phenylalanine, the CDR3 counts 15 amino acids. Of the read, only the CDR3 DNA is kept; its 45 bases are in frame from base 1. The CDR1 and CDR2 encoded by the germline V gene are SQVTM and ANQGSEA.